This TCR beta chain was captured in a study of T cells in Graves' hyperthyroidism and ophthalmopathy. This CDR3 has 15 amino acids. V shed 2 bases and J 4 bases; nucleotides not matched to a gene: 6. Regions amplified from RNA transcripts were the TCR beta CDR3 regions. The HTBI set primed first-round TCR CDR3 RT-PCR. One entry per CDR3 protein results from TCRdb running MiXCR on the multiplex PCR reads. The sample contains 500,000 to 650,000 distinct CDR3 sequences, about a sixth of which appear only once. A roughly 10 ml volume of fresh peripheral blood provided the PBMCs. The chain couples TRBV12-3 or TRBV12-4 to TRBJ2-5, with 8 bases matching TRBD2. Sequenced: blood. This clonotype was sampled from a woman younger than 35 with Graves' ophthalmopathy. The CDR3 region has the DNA TGTGCCAGCAGTTTACTACGGGGGGGTGGAGAGACCCAGTACTTC. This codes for CASSLLRGGGETQYF.